This entry describes one T cell receptor beta chain. Its antigen is unidentified. The sample comes from a study of early T cells in non-severe SARS-CoV-2 infection. The overall study: From unsorted whole blood, bulk RNA was sequenced, and the chains remained unpaired. Points from the study as a whole: VDJdb-based matching was biased toward anti-spike CD8 responses and missed private and CD4 specificities.

This CDR3 has 15 amino acids. Trimming removed 5 bases from V and 2 bases from J, with 13 bases in between. CDR1 SGHRS and CDR2 YFSETQ come from the germline V gene. Individual cDNA molecules carried attached unique molecular identifiers. TCRdb re-analysed the 5' RACE reads in MiXCR, keeping a single row per CDR3 protein. The table lists under 70,000 distinct CDR3 sequences, around 12% of them singletons. V is TRBV5-1 and J is TRBJ2-2; D is possibly TRBD2 (5 bases). Source material: whole blood. This sequence originates from an adult who was a healthcare worker with PCR-confirmed SARS-CoV-2 infection or an uninfected control (not recorded which). The CDR3 loop reads CASRAGRTNTGELFF. In DNA, the CDR3 is TGCGCCAGCAGGGCCGGCCGGACTAACACCGGGGAGCTGTTTTTT.